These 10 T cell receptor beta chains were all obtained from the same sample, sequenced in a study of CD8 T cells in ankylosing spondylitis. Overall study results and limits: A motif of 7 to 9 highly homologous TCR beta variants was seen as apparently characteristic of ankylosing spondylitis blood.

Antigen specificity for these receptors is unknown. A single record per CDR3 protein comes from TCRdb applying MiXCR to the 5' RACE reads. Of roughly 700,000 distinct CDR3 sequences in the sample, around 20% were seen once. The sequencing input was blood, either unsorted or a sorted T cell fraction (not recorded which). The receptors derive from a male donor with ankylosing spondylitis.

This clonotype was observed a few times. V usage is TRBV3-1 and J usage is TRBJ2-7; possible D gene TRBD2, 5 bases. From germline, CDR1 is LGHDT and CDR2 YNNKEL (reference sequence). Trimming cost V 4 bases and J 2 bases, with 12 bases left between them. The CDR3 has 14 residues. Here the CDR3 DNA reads TGTGCCAGCAGCCTAGGCCGGGATCCCTACGAGCAGTACTTC. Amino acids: CASSLGRDPYEQYF.

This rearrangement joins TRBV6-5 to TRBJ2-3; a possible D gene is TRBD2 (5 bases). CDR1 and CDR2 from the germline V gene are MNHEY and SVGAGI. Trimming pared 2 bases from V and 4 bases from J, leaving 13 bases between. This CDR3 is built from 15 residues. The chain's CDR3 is CASSYVRGSADTQYF. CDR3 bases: TGTGCCAGCAGTTACGTTCGGGGAAGTGCAGATACGCAGTATTTT.

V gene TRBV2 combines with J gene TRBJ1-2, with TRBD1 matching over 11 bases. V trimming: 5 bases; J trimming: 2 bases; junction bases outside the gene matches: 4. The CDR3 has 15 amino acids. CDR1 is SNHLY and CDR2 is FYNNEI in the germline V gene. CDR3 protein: CASSRDRGSNYGYTF. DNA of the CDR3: TGTGCCAGCAGTCGGGACAGGGGGTCGAACTATGGCTACACCTTC.

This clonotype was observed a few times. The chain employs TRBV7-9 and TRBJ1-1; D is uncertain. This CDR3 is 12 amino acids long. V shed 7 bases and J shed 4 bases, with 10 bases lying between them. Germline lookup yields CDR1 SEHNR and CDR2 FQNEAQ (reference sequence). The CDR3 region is CASTILVTEAFF. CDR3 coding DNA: TGTGCCAGCACAATTTTGGTCACTGAAGCTTTCTTT.

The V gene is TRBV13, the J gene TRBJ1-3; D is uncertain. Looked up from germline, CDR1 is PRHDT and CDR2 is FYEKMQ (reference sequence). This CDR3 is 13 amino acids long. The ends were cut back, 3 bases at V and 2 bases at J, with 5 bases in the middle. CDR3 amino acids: CASSFPAGNTIYF. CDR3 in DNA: TGTGCCAGCAGCTTCCCGGCTGGAAACACCATATATTTT.

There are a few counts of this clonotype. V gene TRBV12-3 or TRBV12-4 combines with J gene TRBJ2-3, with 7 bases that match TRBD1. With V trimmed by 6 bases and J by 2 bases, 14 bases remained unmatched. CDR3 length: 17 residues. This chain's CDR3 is CASRRRGQVKTTDTQYF. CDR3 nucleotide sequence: TGTGCCAGCAGGAGGCGAGGACAGGTGAAAACCACAGATACGCAGTATTTT.

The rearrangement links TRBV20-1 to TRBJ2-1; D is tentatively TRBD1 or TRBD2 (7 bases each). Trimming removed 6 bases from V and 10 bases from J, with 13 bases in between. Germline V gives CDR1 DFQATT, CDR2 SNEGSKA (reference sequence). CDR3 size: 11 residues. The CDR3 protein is CSARGGQEQFF. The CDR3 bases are TGCAGTGCCAGGGGGGGCCAAGAGCAGTTCTTC.

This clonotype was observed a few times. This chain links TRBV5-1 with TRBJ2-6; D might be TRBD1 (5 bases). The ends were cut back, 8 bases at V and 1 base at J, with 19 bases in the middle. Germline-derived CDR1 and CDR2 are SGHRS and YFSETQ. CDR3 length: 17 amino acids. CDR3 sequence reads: CARIFTTEKSGANVLTF. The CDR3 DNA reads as TGCGCCAGAATTTTCACGACAGAGAAATCTGGGGCCAACGTCCTGACTTTC.

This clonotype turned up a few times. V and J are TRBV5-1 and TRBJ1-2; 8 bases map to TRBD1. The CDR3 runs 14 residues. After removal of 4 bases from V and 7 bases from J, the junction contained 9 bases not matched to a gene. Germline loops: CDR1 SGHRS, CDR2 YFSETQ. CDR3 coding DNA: TGCGCCAGCAGCCCGGGAGCAGGGGGCGTTGGCTACACCTTC. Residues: CASSPGAGGVGYTF.

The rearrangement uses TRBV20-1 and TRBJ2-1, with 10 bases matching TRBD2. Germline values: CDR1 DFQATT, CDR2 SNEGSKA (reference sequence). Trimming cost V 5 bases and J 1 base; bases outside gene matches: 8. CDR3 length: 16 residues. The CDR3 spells CSAYIAGGLSYNEQFF. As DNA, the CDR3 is TGCAGTGCTTACATAGCGGGGGGCCTTTCCTACAATGAGCAGTTCTTC.